The following is a T cell receptor (beta chain) sequence with its context. These data are taken from a study of OX40 agonist ivuxolimab in advanced cancers. Libraries were prepared by immunoSEQ multiplex PCR; TCRdb keeps only in-frame clonotypes and omits some of them. The table records 70,000 or so clones, around 88% of them present only once. With V trimmed by 5 bases and J by 1 base, 8 bases remained unmatched. The CDR3 contains 16 residues. Per germline, CDR1 SGHNT and CDR2 YYREEE (reference sequence). The chain uses TRBV5-4 and TRBJ2-1; 8 bases align to TRBD1. The input for sequencing was CD4+ or CD8+ T cells sorted from blood, taken in a trial of the OX40 agonist ivuxolimab. The sequence was collected from an adult with an advanced solid tumor such as melanoma, head and neck, liver or kidney cancer. CDR3 nucleotides: TGTGCCAGCAGTTCCGCCCAGGGGGCGTCCTACAATGAGCAGTTCTTC. Residues: CASSSAQGASYNEQFF.